This TCR beta chain was observed in a study of blood T cell repertoires in COVID-19. Data came from immunoSEQ multiplex PCR; TCRdb stores just in-frame clones and leaves some out. The table includes about 89,000 clones, 80% detected once. This CDR3 has 15 amino acids. Germline CDR1 and CDR2: MGHRA and YSYEKL. Trimming removed 3 bases from V and 0 bases from J; junction bases left unmatched: 3. Material for sequencing was peripheral blood. The receptor was derived from a woman over 75 with acute or convalescent COVID-19. This chain uses TRBV4-1 with TRBJ2-3; TRBD1 agrees at 7 bases. The DNA of the CDR3 is TGCGCCAGCAGCCAGAGGACAGGCAGCACAGATACGCAGTATTTT. Translating gives CASSQRTGSTDTQYF.